The sample holds one count of the clone carrying this TCR beta chain. Generated by immunoSEQ multiplex PCR, the TCRdb table keeps only in-frame clones and is missing some. The table shows roughly 80,000 clones, with roughly 90% occurring only once. Germline CDR1 MGHRA, CDR2 YSYEKL. The CDR3 runs to 15 residues. V lost 1 base and J 5 bases, leaving 12 bases between the germline ends. The sample belongs to a study of technical replicates of blood from a handful of donors. This sequence was found in a human donor in good health. V and J are TRBV4-1 and TRBJ1-5; tentatively, D is TRBD1 (6 bases). Input material: T cells isolated from PBMCs. The CDR3 sequence is CASSQVGGVHQPQHF. The CDR3 nucleotides read TGCGCCAGCAGCCAAGTAGGGGGGGTCCATCAGCCCCAGCATTTT.